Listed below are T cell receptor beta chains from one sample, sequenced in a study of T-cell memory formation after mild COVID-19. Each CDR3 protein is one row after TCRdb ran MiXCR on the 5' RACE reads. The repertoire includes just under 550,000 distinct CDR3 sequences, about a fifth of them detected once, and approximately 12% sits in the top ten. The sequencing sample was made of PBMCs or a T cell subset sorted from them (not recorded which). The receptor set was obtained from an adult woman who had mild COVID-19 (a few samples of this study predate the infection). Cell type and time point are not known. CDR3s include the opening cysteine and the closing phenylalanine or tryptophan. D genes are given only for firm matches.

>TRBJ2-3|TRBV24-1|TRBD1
CATRGTGTDTQYF
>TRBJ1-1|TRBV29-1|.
CSVGRPGQTNTEAFF
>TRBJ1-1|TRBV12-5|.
CASGLVRKGLNTEAFF
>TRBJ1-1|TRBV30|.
CAWSVAPGTEAFF
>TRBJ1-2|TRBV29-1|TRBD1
CSVGKQGASYGYTF
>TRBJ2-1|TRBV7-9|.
CASSPSVEQFF
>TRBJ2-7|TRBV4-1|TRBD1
CASSQGTGGLYEQYF
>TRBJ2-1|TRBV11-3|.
CASSPQVAGEYNEQFF
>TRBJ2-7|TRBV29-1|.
CSVEYGSSYEQYF
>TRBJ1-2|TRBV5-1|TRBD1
CASGTGTAFNYGYTF
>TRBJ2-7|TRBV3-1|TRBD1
CASSDGTGSPYEQYF
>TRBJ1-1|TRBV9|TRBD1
CASSVLGGGEVGLFYLNTEAFF
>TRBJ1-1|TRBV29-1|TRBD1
CSVDWGDRLMNTEAFF
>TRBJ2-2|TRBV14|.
CASSRTPHISNTGELFF
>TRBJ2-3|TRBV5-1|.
CASSLTSDTQYF
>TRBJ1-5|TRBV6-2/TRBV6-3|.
CASSYPVGGQPQHF
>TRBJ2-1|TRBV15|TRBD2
CATSTGTSGGRDEQFF
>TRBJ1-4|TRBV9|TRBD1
CASSARQGAATNEKLFF
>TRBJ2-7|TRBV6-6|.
CASSYRSGLTYEQYF
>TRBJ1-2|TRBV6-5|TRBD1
CASRAGQGHGYTF
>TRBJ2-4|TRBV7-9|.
CASSSPLAKNIQYF
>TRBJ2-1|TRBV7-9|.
CASSLAGGDNEQFF
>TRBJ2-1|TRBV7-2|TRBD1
CASSLGRTGEQFF
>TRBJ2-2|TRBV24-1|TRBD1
CATSDRGQRDHNTGELFF
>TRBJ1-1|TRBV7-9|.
CASSLGNSATEAFF
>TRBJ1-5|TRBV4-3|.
CASSQDRQGRSQPQHF
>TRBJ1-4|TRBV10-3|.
CAISEKGPATNEKLFF
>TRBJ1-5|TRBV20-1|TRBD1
CSALTGLSNQPQHF
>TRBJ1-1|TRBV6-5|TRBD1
CASRETGRVTEAFF
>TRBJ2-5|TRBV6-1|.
CASFGRRQETQYF
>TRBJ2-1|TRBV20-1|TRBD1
CSASRGGHNEQFF
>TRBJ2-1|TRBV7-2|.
CASSPPLGENEQFF
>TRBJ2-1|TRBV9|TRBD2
CASSVRLAGGYNEQFF
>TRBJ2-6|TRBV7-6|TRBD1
CASSLVDVRTGGANVLTF
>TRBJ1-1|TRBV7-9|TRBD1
CASSHTGGRTEAFF
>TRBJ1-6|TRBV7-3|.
CASSFGGLNSPLHF
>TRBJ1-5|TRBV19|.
CASSIERRSNQPQHF
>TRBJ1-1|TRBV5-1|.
CASSLEPVNTEAFF
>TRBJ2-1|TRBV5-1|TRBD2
CASSPSGRADEQFF
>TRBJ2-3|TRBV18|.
CASSPPGVDTQYF
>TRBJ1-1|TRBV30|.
CAWAIRTAGGTEAFF
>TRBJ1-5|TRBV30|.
CAWSRDSDNQPQHF
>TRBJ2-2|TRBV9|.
CASSPFGTPNTGELFF
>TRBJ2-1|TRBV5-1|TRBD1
CASSGTGTGLYNEQFF
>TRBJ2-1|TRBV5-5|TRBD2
CASSHGLAGASSNEQFF
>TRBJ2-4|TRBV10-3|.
CAISDVVLAKNIQYF
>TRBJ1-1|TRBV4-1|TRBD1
CASSHPGQGDKVNTEAFF
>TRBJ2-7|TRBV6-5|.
CASSYFGWDEQYF
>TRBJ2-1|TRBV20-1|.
CSATIQTSGEQFF
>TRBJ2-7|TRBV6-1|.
CASSPGFGQAYEQYF
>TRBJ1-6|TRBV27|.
CASTLLGGGRNNSPLHF
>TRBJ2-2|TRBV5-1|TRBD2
CASSPGLAATGELFF
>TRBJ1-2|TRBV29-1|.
CSVARDAYGYTF
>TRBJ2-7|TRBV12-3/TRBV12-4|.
CASKLKSSGSEQYF